The clone carrying this T cell receptor (beta chain) has just a few counts. Its antigen is unknown. The sample comes from a study of vaccination and CD4 T cells after COVID-19. Overall study context: With a range of 35 to 161, the median interval from diagnosis to drawing post-COVID samples was approximately 100 days. Following dose two, a median about 70 days (range 14 to 241) passed before post-vaccine samples were taken.

At the Johns Hopkins FTIC core, DNA taken from cultured CD4+ T cells was sequenced by way of the Oncomine TCR Beta short-read assay. TCRdb fed the PCR reads into MiXCR, producing one record per CDR3 protein. The table includes 11,000 to 15,000 distinct CDR3 sequences, about 34% detected once. Germline loops: CDR1 MNHNS, CDR2 SASEGT. The V gene lost 5 bases and the J gene lost 2 bases, with 9 bases spanning the gap. The CDR3 is 13 residues long. Overall study results and limits: Spike mono-reactivity was evident in 304 of the 307 vaccine-specific clones derived from convalescent patients. Median numbers of SARS-CoV-2-reactive clonotypes increased from roughly 21 to 40 (not a significant change).

Treatment indicated: roughly 10-day PBMC culture with coronavirus spike peptide pools or control peptides (ViraFEST assay). What was sequenced was cultured CD4+ T cells from blood. The chain couples TRBV6-1 to TRBJ1-2; D remains ambiguous. The clonotype originates from a human donor with COVID-19. The CDR3 reads CASSPVYNYGYTF. In nucleotides, the CDR3 is TGTGCCAGCAGTCCCGTTTACAACTATGGCTACACCTTC.